The rows below give T cell receptor beta chains drawn from one sample of a study of regulatory and conventional T cells in RAG deficiency. Profiling relied on immunoSEQ multiplex PCR, and the TCRdb table lists in-frame clones only, not all of them. The data show about 34,000 clones, more than 75% seen once. In addition, the sample was reused for a study of regulatory T cells.

Specimen: CD4+ effector T cells sorted from blood. Receptor source: a human donor in good health. Both conserved end residues are trimmed from each CDR3. The order of the fields is V gene, J gene, D gene, CDR3 protein. A D gene is named only where the DNA matches it firmly.

TRBV5-1	TRBJ2-5	TRBD1	ASSFLTGVIETQY
TRBV10-1	TRBJ1-3	TRBD1	ARRTGLGNTIY
TRBV6-1	TRBJ1-1	TRBD1	ATELGGGNTEAF
TRBV5-6	TRBJ2-1	NA	ASSLGQFYNEQF
TRBV9	TRBJ1-4	NA	ASSVDKANEKLF
TRBV6-5	TRBJ1-2	TRBD1	ASSPRTGMVGGYT
TRBV28	TRBJ1-6	NA	ASSSDSPLH
TRBV29-1	TRBJ1-5	NA	SVAQAGSNQPQH
TRBV7-3	TRBJ1-1	NA	ASSFRGIGEAF
TRBV7-8	TRBJ2-1	NA	ASSLSYGEQF
TRBV6-6	TRBJ2-1	NA	ASSYASSYNEQF
TRBV5-4	TRBJ1-6	TRBD1	ASSLLIGGGSSYNSPLH
TRBV9	TRBJ2-1	TRBD1	ASSTSTGGYNEQF
TRBV5-4	TRBJ2-4	TRBD1	ASSLNTGGDIQY
TRBV6-5	TRBJ2-7	NA	ASTKDRGEQY
TRBV9	TRBJ1-3	NA	ASSVMGPDSGNTIY
TRBV9	TRBJ2-2	TRBD1	ASSGYDSRGGTNTGELF
TRBV6-5	TRBJ1-6	NA	ASSNGYNSPLH
TRBV18	TRBJ1-4	NA	ASSRQGLRGEKLF
TRBV13	TRBJ1-2	NA	ASSLRAGHYGYT
TRBV19	TRBJ2-7	NA	ASSIQATTYEQY
TRBV5-1	TRBJ2-5	NA	ASSAGTLQETQY
TRBV14	TRBJ2-7	TRBD1	ASNRDSGHYEQY
TRBV18	TRBJ1-3	NA	ASSPLQADSGNTIY
TRBV18	TRBJ1-4	TRBD1	ASSGQGSTNEKLF
TRBV18	TRBJ1-5	NA	ASSPRGARSNQPQH
TRBV5-1	TRBJ2-7	NA	ASNSGGISSYEQY
TRBV27	TRBJ2-2	NA	ASSLELRGPGELF
TRBV23-1	TRBJ2-3	NA	ASSQSIGRREDTQY
TRBV5-6	TRBJ1-2	NA	ASSLYPGTSYGYT
TRBV7-9	TRBJ2-3	NA	ASSRGTLWEDTQY
TRBV6-1	TRBJ1-5	NA	ASSETGRQPQH
TRBV7-9	TRBJ2-2	TRBD1	ASSLGTGTNTGELF
TRBV30	TRBJ1-5	TRBD1	AWSAGTGRNQPQH
TRBV18	TRBJ1-3	NA	ASSNNLSGNTIY
TRBV30	TRBJ1-2	NA	AWRTRTNNYGYT
TRBV5-1	TRBJ1-4	NA	ASSFGRRRGGNEKLF
TRBV2	TRBJ2-5	NA	ASSRQLQETQY
TRBV5-1	TRBJ2-2	TRBD2	ASTPAGLSTGELF
TRBV5-6	TRBJ1-6	TRBD1	ASSSGTVNSPLH
TRBV25-1	TRBJ1-2	NA	ASSEFSGYT
TRBV18	TRBJ1-1	NA	ASSLSAPPNTEAF
TRBV21-1	TRBJ1-5	NA	ASSARPDPLTSNQPQH